This T cell receptor beta chain is from a study of blood T cell repertoires in COVID-19. Study context: Samples taken during acute and convalescent COVID-19 were collected in the United States, Italy and Spain. Sample material is recorded as cDNA or gDNA derived from T cells, B-cell-depleted T cells, or PBMCs.

A Seattle source enrolled patients during active infection and followed them longitudinally. CDR1 is ENHRY, CDR2 SYGVKD, per germline. Between the trimmed V and J ends, which lost 11 bases and 5 bases, there was a span of 19 bases. The CDR3 spans 15 residues. Authors' analysis steps: It was from reference gene primer amplification that nucleated cell counts were estimated. This table comes from immunoSEQ multiplex PCR, and its TCRdb copy is limited to in-frame clones, with some not included. V, J and clone size were drawn from that table, and D and trimming were deduced from the DNA. The sample contains under 85,000 clones, around 83% of which appear only once.

The source material was peripheral blood. The chain uses TRBV10-3 and TRBJ1-6; no clear D gene. The source of this sequence is a man younger than 45 with COVID-19, enrolled during active disease. The CDR3 region has the DNA TGTGCCGTCAAGGGTGGCAGCGGGGATAATTCACCCCTCCACTTT. Translated, it gives CAVKGGSGDNSPLHF.